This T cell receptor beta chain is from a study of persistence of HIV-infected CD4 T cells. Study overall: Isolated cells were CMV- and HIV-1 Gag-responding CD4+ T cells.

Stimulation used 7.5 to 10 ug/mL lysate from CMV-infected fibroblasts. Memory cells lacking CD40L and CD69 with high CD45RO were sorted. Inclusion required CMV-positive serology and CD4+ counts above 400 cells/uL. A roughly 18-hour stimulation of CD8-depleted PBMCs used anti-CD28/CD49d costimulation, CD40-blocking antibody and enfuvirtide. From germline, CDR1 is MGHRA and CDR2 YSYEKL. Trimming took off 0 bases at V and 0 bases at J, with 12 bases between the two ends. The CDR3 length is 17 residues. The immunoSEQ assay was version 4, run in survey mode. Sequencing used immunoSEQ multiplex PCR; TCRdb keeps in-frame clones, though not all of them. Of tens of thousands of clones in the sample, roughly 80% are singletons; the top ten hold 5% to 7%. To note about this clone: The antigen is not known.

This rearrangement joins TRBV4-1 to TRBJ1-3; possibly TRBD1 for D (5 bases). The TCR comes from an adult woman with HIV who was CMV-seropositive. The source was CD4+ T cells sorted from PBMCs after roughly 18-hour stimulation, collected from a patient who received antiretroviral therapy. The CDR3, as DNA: TGCGCCAGCAGCCAAGAAGGGCAGGGCCACTCTGGAAACACCATATATTTT. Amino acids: CASSQEGQGHSGNTIYF.